The sequence of this TCR beta chain was determined in a study of blood T cell repertoires in COVID-19. As for the study in general: Sites across the United States, Italy and Spain contributed samples from acute and convalescent COVID-19. PBMCs, B-cell-depleted T cells, or T cells provided the cDNA or gDNA that made up the material.

Trimming took off 0 bases at V and 5 bases at J, with 12 bases between the two ends. The CDR3 totals 16 residues. Germline CDR1 reads SGHDT; CDR2 reads YYEEEE. Those enrolled, adults aged roughly 18 to 89 years, came from around 24 US areas. How the authors handled the data: Reference gene primer amplification gave nucleated cell count estimates. TCRdb keeps only in-frame clones here, not all; method: immunoSEQ multiplex PCR. V, J and clone size were drawn from that table, and D and trimming were deduced from the DNA. This sample yields roughly 250,000 clones, of which roughly 93% are seen a single time; roughly 2.1% belongs to the top ten.

Sequencing input: PBMCs or T cells enriched from blood (not recorded which). The chain uses TRBV5-6 and TRBJ1-6; D is possibly TRBD1 (6 bases). This TCR was recovered from a woman aged 40 to 50 with acute COVID-19. The DNA of the CDR3 is TGTGCCAGCAGCTTGGTCGGGGGGGCTGATAATTCACCCCTCCACTTT. It yields the protein CASSLVGGADNSPLHF.